This TCR beta chain was sequenced for a study of T-cell reconstitution after alpha-beta-depleted transplantation in children. Study observations and caveats: Counts and diversity of T cells one year after transplant came mostly from newly produced T cells. After transplant, at about two months, alpha-beta T cells were reportedly derived from several hundred expanded graft clones. Some patients showed high day-60 TCRbeta diversity, which derived from surviving recipient T cells and thymic progenitors.

Notes on this clonotype: Its specificity is unknown.

TCRbeta library preparation incorporated unique molecular identifiers. TCRdb recomputed calls from the PCR reads with MiXCR, one row per CDR3 protein. The data contain about a million distinct CDR3 sequences, about 29% of them singletons. Germline CDR1 ENHRY, CDR2 SYGVKD. V lost 2 bases, J lost 4 bases, and 5 bases lay in between. The CDR3 is 12 amino acids. The input for sequencing was PBMCs, mostly from graft donor cells, taken 360 days after TCRalphabeta/CD19-depleted stem cell transplant. The rearrangement uses TRBV10-3 and TRBJ1-2; D gene uncertain. The TCR comes from a boy under three years old who had a stem cell transplant for SCID, so the T cells may come from the graft donor. The CDR3 DNA follows: TGTGCCATCAGTGAGAATGTCTATGGCTACACCTTC. It specifies CAISENVYGYTF.